This T cell receptor (beta chain) was retrieved from a study of post-analysis software for immune sequencing data. Sequencing libraries made from TCR beta cDNA carried unique molecular identifiers. TCRdb reprocessed the PCR reads via MiXCR and lists one record per CDR3 protein. The sample lists roughly 870,000 distinct CDR3 sequences, approximately 50% occurring once. To note about this clonotype: The antigen remains undetermined.

The CDR3 totals 12 residues. Germline V gene sequence: CDR1 SQVTM, CDR2 ANQGSEA. V lost 4 bases and J 6 bases, leaving 10 bases between the germline ends. Study-wide points: In patients, about 5 TRBV segments were more frequent than in controls, with TRBV5-6, TRBV5-1 and TRBV20-1 among them.

The chain is built from TRBV29-1 and TRBJ2-1; tentatively, D is TRBD1 (5 bases). The source is a girl between 10 and 17 years old with multiple sclerosis. The specimen was blood. This CDR3 reads CSVVGPGNEQFF. The DNA of the CDR3 is TGCAGCGTTGTGGGGCCCGGCAATGAGCAGTTCTTC.